The present T cell receptor (beta chain) was sequenced within a study of blood T cell repertoires in COVID-19. At the level of the study: The study drew acute and convalescent COVID-19 samples from the United States, Italy and Spain. PBMCs, B-cell-depleted T cells, or T cells were the source of the cDNA or gDNA that made up the material.

Original methodology: How many nucleated cells were present was estimated from reference gene primer amplification. Only in-frame clones appear in the TCRdb table, and some are missing; sequencing was by immunoSEQ multiplex PCR. V, J and clone size reflect that table, while D and trimming were determined from the DNA. The table includes 300,000 to 450,000 clones, about 85% detected once. V shed 5 bases and J 2 bases; nucleotides not matched to a gene: 16. The CDR3 runs 19 residues. Germline assignment: CDR1 LGHNT and CDR2 FRNRAP. The source material was peripheral blood. This sequence was found in a woman younger than 30 with acute or convalescent COVID-19. The chain recombines TRBV12-5 with TRBJ2-1; 9 nucleotides line up with TRBD2. CDR3 sequence reads: CASGGETRLAGGTYNEQFF. The CDR3 DNA reads as TGTGCTAGTGGTGGGGAGACGAGGCTTGCGGGAGGGACCTACAATGAGCAGTTCTTC.